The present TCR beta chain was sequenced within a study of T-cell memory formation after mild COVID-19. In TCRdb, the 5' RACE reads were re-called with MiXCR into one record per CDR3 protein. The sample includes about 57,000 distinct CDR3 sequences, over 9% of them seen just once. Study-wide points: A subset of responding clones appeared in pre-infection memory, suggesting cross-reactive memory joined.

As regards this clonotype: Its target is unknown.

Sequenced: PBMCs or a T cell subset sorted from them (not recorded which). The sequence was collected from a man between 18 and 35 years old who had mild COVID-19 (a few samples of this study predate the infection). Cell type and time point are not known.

CDR3 nucleotide sequence: TGCGCCAGCAGCCCCCGGGCAATTAGCAATCAGCCCCAGCATTTT. This codes for CASSPRAISNQPQHF. V and J are TRBV4-1 and TRBJ1-5; no clear D gene. From germline, CDR1 is MGHRA and CDR2 YSYEKL. Trimming took off 4 bases at V and 0 bases at J, with 10 bases between the two ends. The CDR3 runs to 15 residues.